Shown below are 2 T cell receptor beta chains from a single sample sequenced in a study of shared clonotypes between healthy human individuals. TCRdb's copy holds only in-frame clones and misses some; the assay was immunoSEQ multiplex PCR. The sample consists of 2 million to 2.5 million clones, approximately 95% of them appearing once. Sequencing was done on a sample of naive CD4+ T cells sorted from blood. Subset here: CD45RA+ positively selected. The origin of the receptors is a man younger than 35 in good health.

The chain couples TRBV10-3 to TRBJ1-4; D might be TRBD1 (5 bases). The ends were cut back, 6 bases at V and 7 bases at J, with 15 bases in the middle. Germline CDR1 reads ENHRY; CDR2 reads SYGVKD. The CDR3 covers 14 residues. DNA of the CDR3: TGTGCCATCAGCCCCGGGGCCCGGGGTGAAAAACTGTTTTTT. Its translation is CAISPGARGEKLFF.

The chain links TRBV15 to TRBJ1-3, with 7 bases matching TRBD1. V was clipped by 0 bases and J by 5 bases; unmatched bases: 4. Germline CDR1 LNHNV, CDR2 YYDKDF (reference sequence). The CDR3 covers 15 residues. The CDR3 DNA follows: TGTGCCACCAGCAGAGATAACAGGGGACGAAACACCATATATTTT. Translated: CATSRDNRGRNTIYF. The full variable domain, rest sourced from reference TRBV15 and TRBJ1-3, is DAMVIQNPRYQVTQFGKPVTLSCSQTLNHNVMYWYQQKSSQAPKLLFHYYDKDFNNEADTPDNFQSRRPNTSFCFLDIRSPGLGDTAMYLCATSRDNRGRNTIYFGEGSWLTVV.